Listed below are T cell receptor beta chains from one sample, sequenced in a study of T cell responses to AZD1222 COVID-19 vaccine. The repertoire was sequenced with immunoSEQ multiplex PCR; TCRdb's copy has only in-frame clones and lacks some. The sample holds 180,000 or so clones, just under 90% seen once. This specimen was peripheral blood, taken 28 days after the second dose of the MenACWY control vaccine. These receptors were collected from an adult who received the MenACWY meningococcal vaccine as a control. Both conserved end residues are part of each CDR3. A D gene is named only where the DNA matches it firmly. The size entry is marked missing in some rows and otherwise reads once, few, many or a size class.

TRBJ1-2 - - TRBV6-1 CASSEASRAYGYTF TGTGCCAGCAGTGAAGCGTCCAGGGCCTATGGCTACACCTTC
TRBJ2-7 TRBD1 - TRBV7-2 CASSLGTGGEQYF TGTGCCAGCAGCTTAGGGACAGGGGGCGAGCAGTACTTC
TRBJ1-1 - - TRBV6-5 CASTGVDYTEAFF TGTGCCAGCACAGGAGTTGATTATACTGAAGCTTTCTTT
TRBJ1-5 - few TRBV7-2 CASGKGVNQPQHF TGTGCCAGCGGAAAAGGGGTGAATCAGCCCCAGCATTTT
TRBJ1-4 - - TRBV4-2 CASSPGADINEKLFF TGTGCCAGCAGCCCCGGGGCCGACATCAATGAAAAACTGTTTTTT
TRBJ1-1 - - TRBV7-3 CASSLSGTATEAFF TGTGCCAGCAGCTTATCGGGAACGGCTACTGAAGCTTTCTTT
TRBJ2-1 TRBD2 - TRBV15 CATSREKTSAHNEQFF TGTGCCACCAGCAGAGAGAAGACTAGCGCTCACAATGAGCAGTTCTTC
TRBJ2-3 TRBD1 - TRBV18 CASSPRQGDGTDTQYF TGTGCCAGCTCACCAAGACAGGGGGATGGCACAGATACGCAGTATTTT
TRBJ2-5 - - TRBV6-5 CASRSPGRKMETQYF TGTGCCAGCAGATCACCGGGACGGAAGATGGAGACCCAGTACTTC
TRBJ2-7 - - TRBV4-1 CASSQGGWGDEQYF TGCGCCAGCAGCCAAGGAGGGTGGGGGGACGAGCAGTACTTC
TRBJ1-2 TRBD1 - TRBV9 CASSAIPGQGSDYGHTF TGTGCCAGCAGCGCCATCCCAGGACAGGGGAGTGATTATGGGCACACCTTC
TRBJ2-1 TRBD1 - TRBV7-2 CATASDRGLYNEQFF TGTGCCACCGCCTCGGACAGGGGATTATACAATGAGCAGTTCTTC
TRBJ1-2 TRBD1 - TRBV11-2 CASSLDRGGAGYTF TGTGCCAGCAGCTTAGATCGAGGGGGCGCAGGCTACACCTTC
TRBJ1-2 - - TRBV3-1/TRBV3-2 CASKYGQNYGYTF TGTGCCAGCAAGTATGGACAGAACTATGGCTACACCTTC
TRBJ1-1 - - TRBV6-2/TRBV6-3 CASSFMPRDTEAFF TGTGCCAGCAGTTTTATGCCCAGGGACACTGAAGCTTTCTTT
TRBJ1-2 - - TRBV6-5 CASRTLNENGYTF TGTGCCAGCAGGACCCTCAACGAAAATGGCTACACCTTC
TRBJ1-5 - - TRBV19 CASSNQDGRYQPQHF TGTGCCAGTAGTAATCAGGACGGGCGGTATCAGCCCCAGCATTTT
TRBJ1-4 - - TRBV5-1 CASSFQGTNEKLFF TGCGCCAGCAGTTTTCAGGGGACTAATGAAAAACTGTTTTTT
TRBJ1-6 - - TRBV7-7 CASSRVGQVFHSPLHF TGTGCCAGCAGCCGAGTGGGCCAGGTATTTCATTCACCCCTCCACTTT
TRBJ2-7 - - TRBV2 CASLKGRVGEQYF TGTGCCAGCCTGAAAGGTAGGGTAGGAGAGCAGTACTTC
TRBJ2-2 - few TRBV6-4 CASSDSRETGELFF TGTGCCAGCAGTGACTCGAGGGAGACCGGGGAGCTGTTTTTT
TRBJ2-7 - once TRBV5-1 CASSPLGATDSYEQYF TGCGCCAGCAGCCCCCTGGGGGCCACCGACTCCTACGAGCAGTACTTC
TRBJ2-1 TRBD2 - TRBV7-9 CASSMLAGTHNEQFF TGTGCCAGCAGCATGCTAGCGGGAACCCACAATGAGCAGTTCTTC
TRBJ1-1 TRBD1 - TRBV6-5 CASVIGGWTEAFF TGTGCCAGCGTGATAGGGGGCTGGACTGAAGCTTTCTTT
TRBJ1-4 - - TRBV11-2 CASRGGGEKLFF TGTGCCAGCAGGGGAGGGGGTGAAAAACTGTTTTTT
TRBJ2-7 - - TRBV11-2 CASSSRETGPYYEQYF TGTGCCAGCAGCTCCCGAGAGACAGGCCCCTACTACGAGCAGTACTTC
TRBJ2-3 - - TRBV28 CASGPPERYTDTQYF TGTGCCAGTGGCCCGCCAGAGAGGTATACAGATACGCAGTATTTT
TRBJ2-7 - - TRBV9 CASSAGTGTGGAF TGTGCCAGCAGCGCCGGGACCGGCACCGGGGGTGCCTTC
TRBJ2-7 - - TRBV10-1 CASSATPYEQYF TGCGCCAGCAGCGCCACCCCCTACGAGCAGTACTTC
TRBJ2-1 - - TRBV27 CASRISVSSYNEQFF TGTGCCAGCAGGATTAGCGTTAGCTCCTACAATGAGCAGTTCTTC
TRBJ2-2 - once TRBV7-2 CASSLATGVTGELFF TGTGCCAGCAGCTTAGCGACAGGAGTCACCGGGGAGCTGTTTTTT
TRBJ2-1 - - TRBV14 CASSQGGHSVSYNEQFF TGTGCCAGCAGCCAAGGGGGCCATAGCGTCTCCTACAATGAGCAGTTCTTC
TRBJ2-7 - - TRBV9 CASSVDIGGQGGEQYF TGTGCCAGCAGCGTAGATATAGGGGGTCAGGGTGGCGAGCAGTACTTC
TRBJ2-1 TRBD2 - TRBV7-9 CASSLTPSGRVHEQFF TGTGCCAGCAGCCTTACTCCTAGCGGGAGGGTACATGAGCAGTTCTTC
TRBJ2-3 TRBD1 - TRBV10-1 CASSEGTGTDTQYF TGCGCCAGCAGTGAGGGGACAGGCACAGATACGCAGTATTTT
TRBJ1-5 TRBD1 - TRBV15 CATRDRGNQPQHF TGTGCCACCCGGGACAGAGGTAATCAGCCCCAGCATTTT
TRBJ1-4 TRBD1 - TRBV7-9 CASDGGQLNEKLFF TGTGCCAGCGATGGGGGACAGCTGAATGAAAAACTGTTTTTT
TRBJ2-5 TRBD2 - TRBV3-1/TRBV3-2 CASSQDPISGEETQYF TGTGCCAGCAGCCAAGATCCGATTAGCGGGGAAGAGACCCAGTACTTC
TRBJ2-5 TRBD2 - TRBV5-4 CASSPSGRAGETQYF TGTGCCAGCAGTCCTAGCGGGAGGGCCGGTGAGACCCAGTACTTC
TRBJ2-1 - - TRBV13 CASSLLGAAPFYNEQFF TGTGCCAGCAGCCTACTAGGGGCGGCCCCCTTTTACAATGAGCAGTTCTTC
TRBJ1-1 - - TRBV7-9 CASSLETGTEAFF TGTGCCAGCAGCTTAGAAACCGGAACTGAAGCTTTCTTT
TRBJ2-7 - - TRBV27 CASSPQSWFYEQYF TGTGCCAGCAGTCCACAGAGTTGGTTCTACGAGCAGTACTTC
TRBJ2-7 - - TRBV6-5 CASSYSREPYEQYF TGTGCCAGCAGTTACTCGAGAGAGCCCTACGAGCAGTACTTC
TRBJ2-3 TRBD2 - TRBV7-2 CASSFLTSGFTDTQYF TGTGCCAGCAGCTTTCTTACTAGCGGCTTCACAGATACGCAGTATTTT
TRBJ1-5 - - TRBV15 CATSSLPRSNQPQHF TGTGCCACCAGCAGTCTGCCCAGGAGCAATCAGCCCCAGCATTTT
TRBJ2-3 TRBD1 - TRBV29-1 CSVEMGQGTDTQYF TGCAGCGTGGAAATGGGACAGGGGACAGATACGCAGTATTTT
TRBJ1-1 - - TRBV4-1 CASSQDLNTEAFF TGCGCCAGCAGCCAAGATCTGAACACTGAAGCTTTCTTT
TRBJ1-4 - - TRBV6-2/TRBV6-3 CASSGRPTNEKLFF TGTGCCAGCAGCGGAAGGCCAACTAATGAAAAACTGTTTTTT
TRBJ1-6 TRBD1 - TRBV3-1/TRBV3-2 CASSQGGTGNSPLHF TGTGCCAGCAGCCAAGGAGGGACAGGGAATTCACCCCTCCACTTT
TRBJ1-5 TRBD1 - TRBV10-2 CASSGGQGTSNQPQHF TGCGCCAGCAGTGGGGGACAGGGGACTAGCAATCAGCCCCAGCATTTT
TRBJ1-1 - - TRBV28 CASSPFSTEAFF TGTGCCAGCAGTCCCTTTTCTACTGAAGCTTTCTTT
TRBJ2-4 - - TRBV7-9 CASSLAGGSYDIQYF TGTGCCAGCAGCTTAGCGGGCGGGTCTTATGACATTCAGTACTTC
TRBJ2-1 - - TRBV11-2 CASGSLGNEQFF TGTGCCAGCGGATCACTAGGGAATGAGCAGTTCTTC
TRBJ2-7 - - TRBV30 CAWSVLRSHEQYF TGTGCCTGGAGTGTACTCCGTAGCCACGAGCAGTACTTC
TRBJ1-1 - once TRBV6-1 CASSESGQNTEAFF TGTGCCAGCAGTGAATCTGGTCAGAACACTGAAGCTTTCTTT
TRBJ2-7 - - TRBV18 CASSPYSSYEQYF TGTGCCAGCTCACCCTACAGCTCCTACGAGCAGTACTTC
TRBJ1-1 - - TRBV18 CASSLGQTEAFF TGTGCCAGCTCACTAGGACAGACTGAAGCTTTCTTT
TRBJ1-1 - - TRBV4-3 CASSTKEFRNTEAFF TGCGCCAGCAGCACCAAGGAATTCCGCAACACTGAAGCTTTCTTT
TRBJ2-4 - - TRBV28 CASGVAKNIQYF TGTGCCTCAGGGGTAGCCAAAAACATTCAGTACTTC